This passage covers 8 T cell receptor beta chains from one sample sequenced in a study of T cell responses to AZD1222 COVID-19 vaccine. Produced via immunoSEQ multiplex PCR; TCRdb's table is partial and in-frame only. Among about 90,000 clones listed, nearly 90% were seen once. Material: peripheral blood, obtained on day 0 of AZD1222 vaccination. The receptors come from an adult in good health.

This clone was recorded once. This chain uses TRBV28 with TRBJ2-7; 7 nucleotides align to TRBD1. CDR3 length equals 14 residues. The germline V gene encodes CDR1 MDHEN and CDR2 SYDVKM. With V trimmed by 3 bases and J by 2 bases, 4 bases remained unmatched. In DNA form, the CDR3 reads TGTGCCAGCAGTTTTTCTCAGGGGGCCTACGAGCAGTACTTC. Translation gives CASSFSQGAYEQYF.

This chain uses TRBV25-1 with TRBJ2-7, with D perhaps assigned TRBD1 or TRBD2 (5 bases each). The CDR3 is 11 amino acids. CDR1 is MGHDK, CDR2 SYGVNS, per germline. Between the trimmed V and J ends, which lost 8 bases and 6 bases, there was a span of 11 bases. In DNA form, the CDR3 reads TGTGCCAGCGGATGGGGGTCCGAGCAGTACTTC. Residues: CASGWGSEQYF.

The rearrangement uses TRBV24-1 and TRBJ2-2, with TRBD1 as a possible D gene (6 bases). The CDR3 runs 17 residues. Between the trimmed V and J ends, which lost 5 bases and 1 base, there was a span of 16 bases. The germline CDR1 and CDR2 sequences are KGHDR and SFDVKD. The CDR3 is CATSGGTGTMNTGELFF. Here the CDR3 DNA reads TGTGCCACCAGTGGGGGAACCGGGACAATGAACACCGGGGAGCTGTTTTTT.

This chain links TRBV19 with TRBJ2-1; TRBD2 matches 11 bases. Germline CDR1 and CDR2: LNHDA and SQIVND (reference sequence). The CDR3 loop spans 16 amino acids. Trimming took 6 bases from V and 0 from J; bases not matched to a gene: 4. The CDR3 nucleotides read TGTGCCAGTAGGGGGACTAGCGGAAGCTCCTACAATGAGCAGTTCTTC. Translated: CASRGTSGSSYNEQFF.

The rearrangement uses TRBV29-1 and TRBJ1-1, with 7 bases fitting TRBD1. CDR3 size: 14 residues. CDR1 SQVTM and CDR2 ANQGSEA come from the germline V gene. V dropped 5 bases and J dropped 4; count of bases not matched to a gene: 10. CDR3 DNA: TGCAGCGTTACGACAGGGTCTGGCGGCACTGAAGCTTTCTTT. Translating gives CSVTTGSGGTEAFF.

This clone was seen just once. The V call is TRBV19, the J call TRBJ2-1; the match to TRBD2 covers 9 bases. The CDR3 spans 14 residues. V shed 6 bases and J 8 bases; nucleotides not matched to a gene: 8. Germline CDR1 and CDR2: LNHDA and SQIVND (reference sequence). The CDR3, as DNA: TGTGCCAGTAGACAAGCGGGAGGAGGCGATGAGCAGTTCTTC. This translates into CASRQAGGGDEQFF.

The CDR3 nucleotides read TGTGCCAGCAGTACTGCGGGGGCGGGAGATAAATACGAGCAGTACTTC. Amino acid sequence: CASSTAGAGDKYEQYF. This chain connects TRBV28 to TRBJ2-7, with a possible D match to TRBD2 (7 bases). V gave up 5 bases and J gave up 4 bases, with 21 bases separating them. Germline CDR1 MDHEN, CDR2 SYDVKM. The CDR3 has 16 residues.

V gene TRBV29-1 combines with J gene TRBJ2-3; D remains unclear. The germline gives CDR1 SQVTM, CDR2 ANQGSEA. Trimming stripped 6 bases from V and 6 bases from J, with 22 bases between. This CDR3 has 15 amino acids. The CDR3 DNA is TGCAGCGTCGAGCCGGCGGTAGAAGGGATGGATACGCAGTATTTT. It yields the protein CSVEPAVEGMDTQYF.